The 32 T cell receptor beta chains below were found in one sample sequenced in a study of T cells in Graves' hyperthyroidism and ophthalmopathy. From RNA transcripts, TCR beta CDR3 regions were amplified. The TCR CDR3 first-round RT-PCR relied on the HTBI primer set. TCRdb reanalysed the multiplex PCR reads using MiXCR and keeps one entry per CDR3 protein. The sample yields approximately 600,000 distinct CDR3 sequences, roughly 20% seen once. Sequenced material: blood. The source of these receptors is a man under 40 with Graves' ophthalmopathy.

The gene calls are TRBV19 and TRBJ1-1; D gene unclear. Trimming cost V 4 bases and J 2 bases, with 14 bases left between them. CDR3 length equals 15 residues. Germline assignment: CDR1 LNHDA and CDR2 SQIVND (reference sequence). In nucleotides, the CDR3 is TGTGCCAGTAGTACCCGCCGGGAGCTTAACACTGAAGCTTTCTTT. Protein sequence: CASSTRRELNTEAFF.

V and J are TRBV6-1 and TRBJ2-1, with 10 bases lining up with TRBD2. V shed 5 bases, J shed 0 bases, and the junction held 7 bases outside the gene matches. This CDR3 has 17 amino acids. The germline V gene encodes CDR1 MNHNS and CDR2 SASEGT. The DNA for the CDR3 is TGTGCCAGCAGTACGGGACTAGCGACGAGCTCCTACAATGAGCAGTTCTTC. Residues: CASSTGLATSSYNEQFF.

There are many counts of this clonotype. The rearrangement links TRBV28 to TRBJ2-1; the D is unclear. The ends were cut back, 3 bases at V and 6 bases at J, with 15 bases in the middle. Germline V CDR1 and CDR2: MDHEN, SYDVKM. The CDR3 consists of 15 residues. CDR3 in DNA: TGTGCCAGCAGTTTCCTTAAGGGTCCGGGCAATGAGCAGTTCTTC. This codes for CASSFLKGPGNEQFF.

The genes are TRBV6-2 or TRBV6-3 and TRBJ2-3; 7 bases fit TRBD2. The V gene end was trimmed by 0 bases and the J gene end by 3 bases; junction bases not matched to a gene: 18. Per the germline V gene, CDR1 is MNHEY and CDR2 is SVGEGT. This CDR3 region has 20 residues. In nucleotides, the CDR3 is TGTGCCAGCAGTTACTCCTACGGAGCTGAGGCGGGAGTCTTGACAGATACGCAGTATTTT. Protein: CASSYSYGAEAGVLTDTQYF.

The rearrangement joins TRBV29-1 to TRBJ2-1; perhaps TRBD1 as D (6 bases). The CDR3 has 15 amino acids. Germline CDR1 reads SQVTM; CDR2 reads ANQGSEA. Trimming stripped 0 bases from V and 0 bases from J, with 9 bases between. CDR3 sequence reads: CSVEDGGSSYNEQFF. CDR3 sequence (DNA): TGCAGCGTTGAAGATGGGGGCAGCTCCTACAATGAGCAGTTCTTC.

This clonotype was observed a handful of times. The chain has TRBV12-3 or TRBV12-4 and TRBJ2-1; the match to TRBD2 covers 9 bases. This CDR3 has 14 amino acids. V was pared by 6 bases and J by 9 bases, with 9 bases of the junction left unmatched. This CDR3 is CASSRNAGGTEQFF. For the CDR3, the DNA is TGTGCCAGCAGCCGAAATGCGGGGGGGACTGAGCAGTTCTTC.

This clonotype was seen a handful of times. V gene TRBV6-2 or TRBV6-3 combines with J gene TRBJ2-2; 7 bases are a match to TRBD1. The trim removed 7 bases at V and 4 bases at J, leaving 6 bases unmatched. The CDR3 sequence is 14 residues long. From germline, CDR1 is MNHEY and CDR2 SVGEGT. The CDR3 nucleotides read TGTGCCAGCACTCCCCGGACAGGCACCGGGGAGCTGTTTTTT. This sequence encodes CASTPRTGTGELFF.

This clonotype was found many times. Here the CDR3 DNA reads TGTGCCAGCAGCTACAACAGTGGCAGCACTGAAGCTTTCTTT. Amino acid sequence: CASSYNSGSTEAFF. V usage is TRBV7-8 and J usage is TRBJ1-1; D gene unclear. This CDR3 has 14 amino acids. Germline CDR1 is SGHVS and CDR2 is FQNEAQ. The ends were cut back, 4 bases at V and 4 bases at J, with 13 bases in the middle.

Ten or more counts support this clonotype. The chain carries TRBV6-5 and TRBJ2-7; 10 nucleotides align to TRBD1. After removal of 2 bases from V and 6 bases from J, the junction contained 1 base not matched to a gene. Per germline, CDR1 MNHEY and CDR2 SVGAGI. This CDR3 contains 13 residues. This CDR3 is CASSYGTGVEQYF. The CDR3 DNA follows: TGTGCCAGCAGTTACGGGACAGGGGTCGAGCAGTACTTC.

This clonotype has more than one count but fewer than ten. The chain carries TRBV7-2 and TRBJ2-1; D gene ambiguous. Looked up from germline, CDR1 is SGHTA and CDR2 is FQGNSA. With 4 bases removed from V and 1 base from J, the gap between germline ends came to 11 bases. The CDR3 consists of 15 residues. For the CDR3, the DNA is TGTGCCAGCAGCTCCCTGAGGAGATCCTACAATGAGCAGTTCTTC. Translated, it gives CASSSLRRSYNEQFF.

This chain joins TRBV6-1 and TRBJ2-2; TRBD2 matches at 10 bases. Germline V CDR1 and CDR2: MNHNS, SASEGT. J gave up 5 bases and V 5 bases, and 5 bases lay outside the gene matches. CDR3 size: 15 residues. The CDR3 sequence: CASSNSGRYTGELFF. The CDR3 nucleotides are TGTGCCAGCAGTAATAGCGGGAGGTATACCGGGGAGCTGTTTTTT.

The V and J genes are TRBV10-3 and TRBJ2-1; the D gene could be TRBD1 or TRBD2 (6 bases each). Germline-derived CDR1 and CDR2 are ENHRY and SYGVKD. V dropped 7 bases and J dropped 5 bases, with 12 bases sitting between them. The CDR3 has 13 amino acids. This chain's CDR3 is CAIKGGENNEQFF. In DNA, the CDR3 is TGTGCCATCAAGGGGGGTGAGAACAATGAGCAGTTCTTC.

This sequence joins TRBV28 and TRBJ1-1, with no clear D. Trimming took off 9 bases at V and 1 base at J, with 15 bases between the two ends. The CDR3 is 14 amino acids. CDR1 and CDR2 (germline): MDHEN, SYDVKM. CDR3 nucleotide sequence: TGTGCCAGTCTCGATACCCCAGGGAACACTGAAGCTTTCTTT. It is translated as CASLDTPGNTEAFF.

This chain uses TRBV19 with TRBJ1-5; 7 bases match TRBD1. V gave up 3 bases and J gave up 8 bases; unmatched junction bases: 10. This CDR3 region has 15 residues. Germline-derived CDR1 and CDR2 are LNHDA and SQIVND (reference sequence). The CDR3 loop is CASSIALQGKEPQHF. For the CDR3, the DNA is TGTGCCAGTAGTATCGCCCTACAGGGGAAGGAGCCCCAGCATTTT.

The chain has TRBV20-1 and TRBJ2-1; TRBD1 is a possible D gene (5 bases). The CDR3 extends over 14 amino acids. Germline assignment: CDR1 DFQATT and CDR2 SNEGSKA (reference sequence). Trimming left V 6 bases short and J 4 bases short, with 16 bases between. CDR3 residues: CSARSGRVYNEQFF. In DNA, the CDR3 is TGCAGTGCAAGAAGTGGCAGGGTTTACAATGAGCAGTTCTTC.

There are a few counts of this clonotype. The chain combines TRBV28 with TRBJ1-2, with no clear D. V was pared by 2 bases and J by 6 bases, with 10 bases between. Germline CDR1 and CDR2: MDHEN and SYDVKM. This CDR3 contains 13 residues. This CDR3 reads CASSLTEWNGYTF. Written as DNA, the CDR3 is TGTGCCAGCAGTTTAACCGAGTGGAATGGCTACACCTTC.

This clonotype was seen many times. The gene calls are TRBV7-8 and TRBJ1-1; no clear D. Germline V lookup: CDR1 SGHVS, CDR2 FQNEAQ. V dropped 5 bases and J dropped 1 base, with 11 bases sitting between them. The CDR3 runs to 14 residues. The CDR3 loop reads CASSPRARNTEAFF. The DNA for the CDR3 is TGTGCCAGCAGCCCCCGAGCCAGGAACACTGAAGCTTTCTTT.

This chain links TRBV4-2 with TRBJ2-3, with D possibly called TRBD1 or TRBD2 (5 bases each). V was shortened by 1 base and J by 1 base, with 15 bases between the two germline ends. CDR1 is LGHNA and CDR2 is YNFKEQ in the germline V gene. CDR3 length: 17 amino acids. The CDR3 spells CASSQAWGIEGTDTQYF. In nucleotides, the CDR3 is TGTGCCAGCAGCCAAGCTTGGGGGATCGAGGGCACAGATACGCAGTATTTT.

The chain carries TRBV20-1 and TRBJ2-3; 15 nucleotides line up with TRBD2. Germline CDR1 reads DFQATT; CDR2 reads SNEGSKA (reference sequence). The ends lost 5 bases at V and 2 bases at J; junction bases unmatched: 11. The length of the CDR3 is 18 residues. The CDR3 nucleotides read TGCAGTGCTCCCCCGGGACTAGCGGGAGGAAGGAACACAGATACGCAGTATTTT. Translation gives CSAPPGLAGGRNTDTQYF.

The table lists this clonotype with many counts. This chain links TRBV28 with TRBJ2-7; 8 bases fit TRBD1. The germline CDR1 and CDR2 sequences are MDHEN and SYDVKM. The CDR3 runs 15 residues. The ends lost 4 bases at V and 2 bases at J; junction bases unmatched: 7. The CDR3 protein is CASSSPGQAAYEQYF. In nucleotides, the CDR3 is TGTGCCAGCAGTTCTCCGGGACAGGCCGCCTACGAGCAGTACTTC.

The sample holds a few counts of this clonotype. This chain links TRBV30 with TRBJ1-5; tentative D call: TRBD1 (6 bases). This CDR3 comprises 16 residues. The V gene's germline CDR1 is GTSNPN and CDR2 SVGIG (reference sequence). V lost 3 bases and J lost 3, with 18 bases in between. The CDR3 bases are TGTGCCTGGAGCGCCGGTAAGACAGGCGTCAATCAGCCCCAGCATTTT. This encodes CAWSAGKTGVNQPQHF. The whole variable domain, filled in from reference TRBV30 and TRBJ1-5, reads SQTIHQWPATLVQPVGSPLSLECTVEGTSNPNLYWYRQAAGRGLQLLFYSVGIGQISSEVPQNLSASRPQDRQFILSSKKLLLSDSGFYLCAWSAGKTGVNQPQHFGDGTRLSIL.

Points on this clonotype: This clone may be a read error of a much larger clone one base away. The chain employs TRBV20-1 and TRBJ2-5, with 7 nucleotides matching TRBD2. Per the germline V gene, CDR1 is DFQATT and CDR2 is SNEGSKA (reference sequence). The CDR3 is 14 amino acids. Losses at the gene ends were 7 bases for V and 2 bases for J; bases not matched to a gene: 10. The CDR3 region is CSGGGEMDQETQYF. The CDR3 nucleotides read TGCAGTGGGGGGGGGGAGATGGATCAAGAGACCCAGTACTTC.

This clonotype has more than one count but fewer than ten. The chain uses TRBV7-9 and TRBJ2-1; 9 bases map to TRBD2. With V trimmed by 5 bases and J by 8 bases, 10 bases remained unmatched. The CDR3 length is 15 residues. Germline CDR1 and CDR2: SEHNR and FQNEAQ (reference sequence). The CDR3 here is CASSHPAREGHEQFF. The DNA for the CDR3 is TGTGCCAGCAGCCACCCGGCGCGGGAGGGCCATGAGCAGTTCTTC. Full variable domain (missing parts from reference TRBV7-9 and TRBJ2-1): DTGVSQNPRHKITKRGQNVTFRCDPISEHNRLYWYRQTLGQGPEFLTYFQNEAQLEKSRLLSDRFSAERPKGSFSTLEIQRTEQGDSAMYLCASSHPAREGHEQFFGPGTRLTVL.

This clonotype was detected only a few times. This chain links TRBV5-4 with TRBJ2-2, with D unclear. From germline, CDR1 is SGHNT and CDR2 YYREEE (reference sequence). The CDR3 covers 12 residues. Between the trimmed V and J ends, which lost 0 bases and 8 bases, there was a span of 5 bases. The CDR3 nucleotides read TGTGCCAGCAGCTTGGCGGTTGGGGAGCTGTTTTTT. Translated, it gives CASSLAVGELFF.

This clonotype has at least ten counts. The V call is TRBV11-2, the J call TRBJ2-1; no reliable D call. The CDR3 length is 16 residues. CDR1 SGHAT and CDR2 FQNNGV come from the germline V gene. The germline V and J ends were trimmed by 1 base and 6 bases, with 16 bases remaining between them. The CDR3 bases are TGTGCCAGCAGCTTAGTGCCAGAACCTAATATCAATGAGCAGTTCTTC. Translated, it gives CASSLVPEPNINEQFF. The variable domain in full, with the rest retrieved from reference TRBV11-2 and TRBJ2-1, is EAGVAQSPRYKIIEKRQSVAFWCNPISGHATLYWYQQILGQGPKLLIQFQNNGVVDDSQLPKDRFSAERLKGVDSTLKIQPAKLEDSAVYLCASSLVPEPNINEQFFGPGTRLTVL.

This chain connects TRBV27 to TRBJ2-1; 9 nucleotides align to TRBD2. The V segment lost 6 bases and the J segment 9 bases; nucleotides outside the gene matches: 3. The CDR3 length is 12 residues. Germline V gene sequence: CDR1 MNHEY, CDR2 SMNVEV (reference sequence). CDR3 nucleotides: TGTGCCAGCAGGCTAGCGGGAAGTGAGCAGTTCTTC. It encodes CASRLAGSEQFF.

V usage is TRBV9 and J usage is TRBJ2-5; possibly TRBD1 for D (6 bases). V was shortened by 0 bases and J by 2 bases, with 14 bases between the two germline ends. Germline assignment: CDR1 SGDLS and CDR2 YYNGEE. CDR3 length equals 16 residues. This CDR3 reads CASSVEGGKAQETQYF. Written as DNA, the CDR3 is TGTGCCAGCAGCGTAGAAGGGGGTAAGGCGCAAGAGACCCAGTACTTC.

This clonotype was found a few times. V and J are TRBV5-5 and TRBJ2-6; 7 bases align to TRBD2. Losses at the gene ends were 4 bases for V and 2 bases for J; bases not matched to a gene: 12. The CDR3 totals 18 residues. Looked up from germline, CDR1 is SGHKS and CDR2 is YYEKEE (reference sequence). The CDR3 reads CASSPGFAGEAGANVLTF. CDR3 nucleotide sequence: TGTGCCAGCAGCCCTGGGTTCGCGGGGGAAGCTGGGGCCAACGTCCTGACTTTC. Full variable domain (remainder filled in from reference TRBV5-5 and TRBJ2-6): DAGVTQSPTHLIKTRGQQVTLRCSPISGHKSVSWYQQVLGQGPQFIFQYYEKEERGRGNFPDRFSARQFPNYSSELNVNALLLGDSALYLCASSPGFAGEAGANVLTFGAGSRLTVL.

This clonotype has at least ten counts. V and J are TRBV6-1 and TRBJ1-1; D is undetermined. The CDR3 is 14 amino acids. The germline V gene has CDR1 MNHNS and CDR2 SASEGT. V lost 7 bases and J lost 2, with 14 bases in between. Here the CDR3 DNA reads TGTGCCAGCAATCTAGGGCAGGCCAACACTGAAGCTTTCTTT. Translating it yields CASNLGQANTEAFF.

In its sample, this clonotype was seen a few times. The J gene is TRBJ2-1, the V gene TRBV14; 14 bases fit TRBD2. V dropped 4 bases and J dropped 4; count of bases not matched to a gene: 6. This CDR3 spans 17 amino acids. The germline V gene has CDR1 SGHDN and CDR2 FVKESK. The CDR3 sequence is CASSRPGLAGAYNEQFF. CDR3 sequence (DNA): TGTGCCAGCAGCCGACCGGGACTAGCGGGAGCTTACAATGAGCAGTTCTTC.

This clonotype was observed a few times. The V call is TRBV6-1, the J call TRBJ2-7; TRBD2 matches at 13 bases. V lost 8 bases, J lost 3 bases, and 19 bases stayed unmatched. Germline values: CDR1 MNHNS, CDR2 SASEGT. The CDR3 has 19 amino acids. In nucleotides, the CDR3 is TGTGCCAGCCCGAAATCCGGGACTAGCGGGACCGACGACGTCTACGAGCAGTACTTC. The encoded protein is CASPKSGTSGTDDVYEQYF.

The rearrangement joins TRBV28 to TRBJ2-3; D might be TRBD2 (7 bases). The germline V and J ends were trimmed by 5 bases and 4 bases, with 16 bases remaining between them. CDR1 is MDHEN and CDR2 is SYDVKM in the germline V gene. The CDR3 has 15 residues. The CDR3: CASSMVGGGSDTQYF. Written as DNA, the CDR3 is TGTGCCAGCAGTATGGTGGGAGGGGGTTCAGATACGCAGTATTTT.